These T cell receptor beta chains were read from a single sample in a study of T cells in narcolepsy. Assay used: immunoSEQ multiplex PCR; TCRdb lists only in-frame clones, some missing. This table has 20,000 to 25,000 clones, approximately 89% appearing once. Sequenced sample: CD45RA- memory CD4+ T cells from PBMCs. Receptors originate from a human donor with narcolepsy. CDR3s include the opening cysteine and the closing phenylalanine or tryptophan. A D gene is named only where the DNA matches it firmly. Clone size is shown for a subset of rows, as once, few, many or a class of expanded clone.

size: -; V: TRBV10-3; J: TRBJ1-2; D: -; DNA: TGTGCCACCCAAACAGGGTCTAACTATGGCTACACCTTC; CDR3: CATQTGSNYGYTF
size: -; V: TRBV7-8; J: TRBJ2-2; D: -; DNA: TGTGCCAGCAGCACGGTGGACAGAAACACCGGGGAGCTGTTTTTT; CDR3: CASSTVDRNTGELFF
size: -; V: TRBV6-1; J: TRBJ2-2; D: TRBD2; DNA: TGTGCCAGCACTTGGGAGGGTGGGAACACCGGGGAGCTGTTTTTT; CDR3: CASTWEGGNTGELFF
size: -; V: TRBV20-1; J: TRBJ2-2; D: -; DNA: TGCAGTGCTATCGGTCCCGGGGAGCTGTTTTTT; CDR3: CSAIGPGELFF
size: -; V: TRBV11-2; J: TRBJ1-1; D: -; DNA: TGTGCCAGCAGCTTATCTCTCGGAGGGAGAGGTTCCGAAGCTTTCTTT; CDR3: CASSLSLGGRGSEAFF
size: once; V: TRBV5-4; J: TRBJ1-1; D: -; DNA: TGTGCCAGCAGCCCCCCATGGGCGAACACTGAAGCTTTCTTT; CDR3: CASSPPWANTEAFF
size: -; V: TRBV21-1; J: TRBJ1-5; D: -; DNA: TGTGCCAGCTTCTTCAGGGGACCCCTGATGAGCAATCAGCCCCAGCATTTT; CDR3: CASFFRGPLMSNQPQHF
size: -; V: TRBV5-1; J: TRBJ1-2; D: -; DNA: TGCGCCAGCAGCCGGGACACTGCTAACTATGGCTACACCTTC; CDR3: CASSRDTANYGYTF
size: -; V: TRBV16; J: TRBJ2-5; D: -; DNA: TGTGCCAGCAGCCCCCGGACCGGGGAGCAAGAGACCCAGTACTTC; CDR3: CASSPRTGEQETQYF
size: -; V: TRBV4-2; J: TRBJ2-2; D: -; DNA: TGTGCCAGCAGGGCGTCGGGGAGCTCCGGGGAGCTGTTTTTT; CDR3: CASRASGSSGELFF
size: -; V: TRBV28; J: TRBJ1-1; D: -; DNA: TGTGCCAGCAGCCCCGACTTCAGGGCAAAGTTTAACACTGAAGCTTTCTTT; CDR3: CASSPDFRAKFNTEAFF
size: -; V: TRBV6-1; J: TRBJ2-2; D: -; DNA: TGTGCCAGCGTAGACAGGACCACCGGGGAGCTGTTTTTT; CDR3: CASVDRTTGELFF
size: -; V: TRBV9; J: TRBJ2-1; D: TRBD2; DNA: TGTGCCAGCAGCTTCTCCCCGGGGACTAGATACAATGAGCAGTTCTTC; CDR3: CASSFSPGTRYNEQFF
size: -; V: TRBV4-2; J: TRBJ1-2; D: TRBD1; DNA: TGTGCCAGCAGCCGAAGTTCCGGGACAGAGAGCGATGGCTACACCTTC; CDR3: CASSRSSGTESDGYTF
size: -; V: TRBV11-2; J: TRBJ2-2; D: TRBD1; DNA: TGTGCCAGCGGCCAGGGGGCTAGCGAGGCCGGGGAGCTGTTTTTT; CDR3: CASGQGASEAGELFF
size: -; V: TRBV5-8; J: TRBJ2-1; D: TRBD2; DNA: TGTGCCAGCAGCTCTAGCGGTTACGGTGAGCAGTTCTTC; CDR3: CASSSSGYGEQFF
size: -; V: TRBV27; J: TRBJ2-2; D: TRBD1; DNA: TGTGCCAGCAGTTTCCGACAGGGGGCCGCCGGGGAGCTGTTTTTT; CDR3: CASSFRQGAAGELFF
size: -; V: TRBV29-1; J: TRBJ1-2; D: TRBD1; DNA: TGCAGCGCCCAGGGACAGTCCTATGGCTACACCTTC; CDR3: CSAQGQSYGYTF
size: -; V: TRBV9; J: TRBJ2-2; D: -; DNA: TGTGCCAGCAGCACAGTAGGTAACACCGGGGAGCTGTTTTTT; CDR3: CASSTVGNTGELFF
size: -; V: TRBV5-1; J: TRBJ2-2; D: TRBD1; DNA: TGCGCCAGCAGCTTGGAAGTGGGGACAGTTAACACCGGGGAGCTGTTTTTT; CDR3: CASSLEVGTVNTGELFF
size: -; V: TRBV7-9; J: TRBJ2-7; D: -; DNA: TGTGCCAGCAGCTTATCAGCCCCGGGGAACGAGCAGTACTTC; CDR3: CASSLSAPGNEQYF
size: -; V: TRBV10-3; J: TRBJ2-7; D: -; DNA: TGTGCCATCAGTAATCACTACGAGCAGTACTTC; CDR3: CAISNHYEQYF
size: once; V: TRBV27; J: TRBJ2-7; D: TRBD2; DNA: TGTGCCAGCAGTACAGCCGGGACTAGCGGGGGGGATTCTTTCTACGAGCAGTACTTC; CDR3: CASSTAGTSGGDSFYEQYF
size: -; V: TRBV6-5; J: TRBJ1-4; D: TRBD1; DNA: TGTGCCAGCAGTACGGGACAGAAAAAACTGTTTTTT; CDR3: CASSTGQKKLFF
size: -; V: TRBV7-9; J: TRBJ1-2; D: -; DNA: TGTGCCAGCAGTTACATACAGGGTTGGGTCTATGGCTACACCTTC; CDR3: CASSYIQGWVYGYTF
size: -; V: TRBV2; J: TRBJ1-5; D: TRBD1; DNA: TGTGCCAGCAGTGAACAGGGGGCCGGTCAGCCCCAGCATTTT; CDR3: CASSEQGAGQPQHF
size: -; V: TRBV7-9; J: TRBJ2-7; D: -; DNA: TGTGCCAGCAGCTTTGGGGGCCGGGGTTTCGACGAGCAGTACTTC; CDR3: CASSFGGRGFDEQYF